These T cell receptor beta chains were read from a single sample in a study of T cells after yellow fever vaccination. One entry per CDR3 protein results from TCRdb running MiXCR on the 5' RACE reads. The sample yields 55,000 to 70,000 distinct CDR3 sequences, 6.5% seen once. The material sequenced was CD8+ T cells sorted from PBMCs, taken roughly 46 days after the first yellow fever vaccination. These receptors were obtained from a man between 18 and 29 years old who received the YFV17D yellow fever vaccine. Each CDR3 is given with its conserved first and last residue. Fields, in order: J gene, V gene, D gene, clone size, CDR3 protein, CDR3 DNA. The D gene is left open where the match is weak. Where a row states a size, it is once, few, many or the class of an expanded clone; other rows omit it.

j_call: TRBJ1-1
v_call: TRBV23-1
d_call: TRBD1
clone_size: few
cdr3_aa: CASTYRGLNTEAFF
cdr3_nt: TGCGCCAGCACCTACAGGGGCCTGAACACTGAAGCTTTCTTT

j_call: TRBJ1-5
v_call: TRBV7-8
d_call: .
clone_size: many
cdr3_aa: CASSVAYSNQPQHF
cdr3_nt: TGTGCCAGCAGCGTAGCCTACAGCAATCAGCCCCAGCATTTT

j_call: TRBJ2-5
v_call: TRBV29-1
d_call: TRBD2
clone_size: many
cdr3_aa: CSVHLTGEGETQYF
cdr3_nt: TGCAGCGTCCACCTTACCGGGGAGGGAGAGACCCAGTACTTC

j_call: TRBJ2-3
v_call: TRBV7-9
d_call: .
clone_size: few
cdr3_aa: CASSFTGYPDTQYF
cdr3_nt: TGTGCCAGCAGCTTCACAGGTTATCCCGATACGCAGTATTTT

j_call: TRBJ2-3
v_call: TRBV6-1
d_call: .
clone_size: many
cdr3_aa: CASRGGSTDTQYF
cdr3_nt: TGTGCCAGCAGAGGGGGGAGCACAGATACGCAGTATTTT

j_call: TRBJ1-3
v_call: TRBV11-2
d_call: .
clone_size: few
cdr3_aa: CASSLDHQGPSSGNTIYF
cdr3_nt: TGTGCCAGCAGCTTAGATCACCAGGGACCCAGCTCTGGAAACACCATATATTTT

j_call: TRBJ1-6
v_call: TRBV7-8
d_call: TRBD1
clone_size: .
cdr3_aa: CASSLLQGSSYNSPLHF
cdr3_nt: TGTGCCAGCAGCTTATTACAGGGGAGCTCCTATAATTCACCCCTCCACTTT

j_call: TRBJ2-1
v_call: TRBV5-1
d_call: .
clone_size: many
cdr3_aa: CASSPEVLDSYNEQFF
cdr3_nt: TGCGCCAGCAGCCCGGAGGTCCTAGACTCCTACAATGAGCAGTTCTTC

j_call: TRBJ2-4
v_call: TRBV9
d_call: .
clone_size: many
cdr3_aa: CASSVASFLIRDKTNIQYF
cdr3_nt: TGTGCCAGCAGCGTAGCTTCCTTTTTAATCCGGGACAAGACGAACATTCAGTACTTC

j_call: TRBJ2-7
v_call: TRBV29-1
d_call: .
clone_size: many
cdr3_aa: CSVAPNSIHEQYF
cdr3_nt: TGCAGCGTTGCCCCTAACTCTATCCACGAGCAGTACTTC

j_call: TRBJ1-5
v_call: TRBV10-3
d_call: .
clone_size: many
cdr3_aa: CAWRYSNQPQHF
cdr3_nt: TGTGCCTGGCGTTATAGCAATCAGCCCCAGCATTTT

j_call: TRBJ2-1
v_call: TRBV19
d_call: TRBD2
clone_size: few
cdr3_aa: CATVGLAGGRGTYNEQFF
cdr3_nt: TGTGCCACCGTAGGACTAGCGGGGGGGCGTGGCACCTACAATGAGCAGTTCTTC